These T cell receptor beta chains were read from a single sample in a study of blood T cell repertoires in COVID-19. The data were produced by immunoSEQ multiplex PCR, yet TCRdb's version contains in-frame clones alone and is incomplete. The sample includes fewer than 300,000 clones, 75% to 90% of them seen just once. What was sequenced was PBMCs or T cells enriched from blood (not recorded which). These receptors were collected from a woman in her 50s who had recovered from COVID-19. The CDR3 runs from the conserved cysteine through the conserved F or W. D genes are given only for firm matches. Size values are once, few and many counts, or a class for expanded clones, and some rows have none.

- | TRBJ1-1 | once | 15 | TRBV7-2 | TGTGCCAGCAGGCCACAGACAGGACTGAACACTGAAGCTTTCTTT | CASRPQTGLNTEAFF
TRBD1 | TRBJ1-1 | - | 16 | TRBV19 | TGTGCCAGTAGTGCGCGACACCCAGGGACAGCCATTGAAGCTTTCTTT | CASSARHPGTAIEAFF
TRBD2 | TRBJ2-1 | - | 16 | TRBV7-2 | TGTGCCAGCAGTCGTCTCAGCGGGACGAGCACGTATGAGCAGTTCTTC | CASSRLSGTSTYEQFF
- | TRBJ2-7 | - | 14 | TRBV7-2 | TGTGCCAGCAGCTTTGGTCCGGGTCCCTACGAGCAGTACTTC | CASSFGPGPYEQYF
- | TRBJ1-4 | - | 16 | TRBV28 | TGTGCCAGCACCGTCACAGCCCTCGCTCCTAATGAAAAACTGTTTTTT | CASTVTALAPNEKLFF
- | TRBJ2-2 | - | 15 | TRBV29-1 | TGCAGCGTTGGAGGTGACCGCCTTAACACCGGGGAGCTGTTTTTT | CSVGGDRLNTGELFF
- | TRBJ1-1 | - | 14 | TRBV3-1/TRBV3-2 | TGTGCCAGCAGCCCCGCCGGGGGGGGCACTGAAGCTTTCTTT | CASSPAGGGTEAFF
- | TRBJ2-3 | - | 14 | TRBV19 | TGTGCCACCTCCCGTGCGGGGCTTAGTGATACGCAGTATTTT | CATSRAGLSDTQYF
- | TRBJ1-2 | - | 15 | TRBV30 | TGTGCCTGGAGTGCCTTTAAGCAGGGGATGGATGGCTACACCTTC | CAWSAFKQGMDGYTF
TRBD2 | TRBJ2-1 | - | 14 | TRBV5-1 | TGCGCCAGCAGGGGACTAGCGGGAGTTAATGAGCAGTTCTTC | CASRGLAGVNEQFF
TRBD2 | TRBJ2-7 | - | 17 | TRBV19 | TGTGCCAGTAGTATGGGACTAGCGGGGCGGAGCTCCTACGAGCAGTACTTC | CASSMGLAGRSSYEQYF
- | TRBJ1-1 | - | 15 | TRBV30 | TGTGCCTGGACCTCGCCGCAGGTCTCTCGCACTGAAGCTTTCTTT | CAWTSPQVSRTEAFF
TRBD2 | TRBJ2-1 | - | 20 | TRBV2 | TGTGCCAGCAGTGAATTTCCTTGGACTAGCGGGCGGAGCTCCTACAATGAGCAGTTCTTC | CASSEFPWTSGRSSYNEQFF